This is a list of T cell receptor beta chains from one sample in a study of blood T cell repertoires in COVID-19. Assay: immunoSEQ multiplex PCR; the TCRdb copy retains only in-frame clones and omits some. Found here are some 390,000 clones, under 90% of them singletons; the top ten hold 1.7%. The sequenced sample was PBMCs or T cells enriched from blood (not recorded which). The receptors were sampled from a woman younger than 45 who had recovered from COVID-19. Each CDR3 is given with its conserved first and last residue. The D gene is left open where the match is weak. Size is omitted from some rows. Given values are once, few, many or a class for expanded clones.

>TRBV10-3|.|.|TRBJ1-2
CAISKQQDNYGYTF
TGTGCCATCAGTAAACAGCAAGATAACTATGGCTACACCTTC
>TRBV19|.|.|TRBJ2-1
CASSIGQGSYNEQFF
TGTGCCAGTAGTATTGGGCAAGGCTCCTACAATGAGCAGTTCTTC
>TRBV5-6|.|.|TRBJ1-3
CASSLELKRNTIYF
TGTGCCAGCAGCTTGGAGCTAAAAAGAAACACCATATATTTT
>TRBV28|.|TRBD2|TRBJ2-2
CASGLARQTGELFF
TGTGCCAGCGGACTAGCCCGACAGACCGGGGAGCTGTTTTTT
>TRBV14|.|.|TRBJ1-2
CASSRVPFPYGYTF
TGTGCCAGCAGCCGAGTCCCCTTTCCTTATGGCTACACCTTC
>TRBV7-2|few|TRBD1|TRBJ2-1
CASSSAGTGARNEQFF
TGTGCCAGCAGCTCCGCCGGGACAGGGGCCAGAAATGAGCAGTTCTTC
>TRBV10-3|.|TRBD1|TRBJ1-1
CAATGSYNTEAFF
TGTGCCGCGACAGGGAGCTATAACACTGAAGCTTTCTTT
>TRBV10-2|.|.|TRBJ2-7
CASSARGGNAQYF
TGCGCCAGCAGTGCTAGGGGCGGAAATGCGCAGTACTTC
>TRBV5-1|.|.|TRBJ2-3
CASSFDRGRTTGLADTQYF
TGCGCCAGCAGCTTCGACAGGGGACGAACTACAGGACTAGCAGATACGCAGTATTTT
>TRBV5-1|.|TRBD2|TRBJ2-5
CASSFGLDQETQYF
TGCGCCAGCAGCTTTGGACTAGACCAAGAGACCCAGTACTTC
>TRBV7-9|.|.|TRBJ2-7
CASSVADWLADSEQYF
TGTGCCAGCAGCGTCGCTGACTGGCTTGCGGACTCCGAGCAGTACTTC
>TRBV28|few|TRBD2|TRBJ2-1
CASSLVRSGSYNEQFF
TGTGCCAGCAGTTTGGTGAGGAGCGGGAGCTACAATGAGCAGTTCTTC
>TRBV2|.|TRBD1|TRBJ1-4
CASKETGGYEKLFF
TGTGCCAGCAAGGAGACAGGGGGCTATGAAAAACTGTTTTTT
>TRBV5-6|.|TRBD2|TRBJ2-1
CASSPGTSGSRGNEQFF
TGTGCCAGCAGTCCCGGGACTAGCGGGAGTCGAGGCAATGAGCAGTTCTTC
>TRBV12-2|.|.|TRBJ2-7
CASRLAPQIGGPLTYEQYF
TGTGCAAGTCGCTTAGCGCCCCAGATAGGAGGACCCCTTACCTACGAGCAGTACTTC
>TRBV27|.|.|TRBJ2-7
CASSFQGSYEQYF
TGTGCCAGCAGTTTTCAGGGCTCGTACGAGCAGTACTTC
>TRBV19|once|.|TRBJ1-4
CASRISWGENEKLFF
TGTGCCAGTAGAATCTCGTGGGGGGAAAATGAAAAACTGTTTTTT
>TRBV5-1|.|TRBD2|TRBJ2-7
CASRFGTSGGSSYEQYF
TGCGCCAGCAGATTCGGGACTAGCGGAGGGAGCTCCTACGAGCAGTACTTC
>TRBV3-1/TRBV3-2|.|TRBD1|TRBJ1-5
CASSQTTPGQVDQPQHF
TGTGCCAGCAGCCAGACGACCCCGGGACAGGTGGACCAGCCCCAGCATTTT
>TRBV5-8|.|TRBD2|TRBJ2-3
CAILPGLASTDTQYF
TGTGCCATCCTTCCGGGACTAGCGAGCACAGATACGCAGTATTTT
>TRBV5-1|.|.|TRBJ2-1
CASTSGAGGPYNEQFF
TGCGCCAGCACTTCCGGGGCCGGGGGACCCTACAATGAGCAGTTCTTC
>TRBV28|.|.|TRBJ1-2
CASSLQGLYGYTF
TGTGCCAGCAGTTTACAGGGCCTCTATGGCTACACCTTC
>TRBV5-1|.|TRBD1|TRBJ2-2
CASSIGGIDGELFF
TGCGCCAGCAGTATAGGGGGCATCGACGGGGAGCTGTTTTTT
>TRBV13|.|TRBD1|TRBJ1-1
CASRSDRGAYTEAFF
TGTGCCAGCAGGTCGGACAGGGGGGCGTACACTGAAGCTTTCTTT
>TRBV3-1/TRBV3-2|.|.|TRBJ2-2
CASSPPGPGTGELFF
TGTGCCAGCAGCCCTCCAGGTCCCGGCACCGGGGAGCTGTTTTTT
>TRBV5-8|.|TRBD2|TRBJ2-5
CASSPRAGTSGMYQETQYF
TGTGCCAGCAGCCCCCGGGCCGGGACTAGCGGGATGTACCAAGAGACCCAGTACTTC
>TRBV15|.|.|TRBJ2-1
CATSRGELYEQFF
TGTGCCACCAGCAGAGGAGAGCTCTATGAGCAGTTCTTC
>TRBV7-9|.|.|TRBJ2-1
CASTLRGYDVNEQFF
TGTGCCAGCACCCTAAGAGGATATGACGTGAATGAGCAGTTCTTC
>TRBV6-5|.|TRBD1|TRBJ1-1
CASSYDRDRNTEAFF
TGTGCCAGCAGTTACGACAGGGATAGGAACACTGAAGCTTTCTTT
>TRBV29-1|.|TRBD1|TRBJ1-1
CSVMGTGLTEAFF
TGCAGCGTGATGGGGACAGGGCTCACTGAAGCTTTCTTT
>TRBV5-5|.|.|TRBJ1-1
CASSLALERMNTEAFF
TGTGCCAGCAGCTTGGCATTGGAGAGAATGAACACTGAAGCTTTCTTT
>TRBV20-1|few|.|TRBJ2-1
CSASSTGSSYNEQFF
TGCAGTGCTAGTTCGACGGGGAGCTCCTACAATGAGCAGTTCTTC
>TRBV5-1|.|.|TRBJ1-1
CASSLGLASEAFF
TGCGCCAGCAGCTTGGGTTTAGCTTCTGAAGCTTTCTTT
>TRBV7-9|.|TRBD2|TRBJ2-3
CASSDRTSDTDTQYF
TGTGCCAGCAGCGACCGGACTAGCGATACAGATACGCAGTATTTT
>TRBV6-2/TRBV6-3|.|.|TRBJ2-3
CASSRDTTSTDTQYF
TGTGCCAGCAGCCGGGACACTACCTCCACAGATACGCAGTATTTT
>TRBV5-1|.|.|TRBJ1-1
CASSLEAGLGTEAFF
TGCGCCAGCAGCTTGGAGGCAGGGCTGGGGACTGAAGCTTTCTTT
>TRBV19|.|TRBD1|TRBJ1-1
CASKTGTAAFF
TGTGCCAGTAAAACCGGGACAGCAGCTTTCTTT
>TRBV5-1|.|.|TRBJ2-7
CANSLALLFSYEQYF
TGCGCCAACTCACTAGCTCTACTTTTCTCCTACGAGCAGTACTTC
>TRBV6-5|.|TRBD1|TRBJ2-7
CASSYRQGSNSYEQYF
TGTGCCAGCAGTTACCGACAGGGGTCTAACTCCTACGAGCAGTACTTC
>TRBV6-5|.|.|TRBJ2-7
CASSPQDYEQYF
TGTGCCAGCAGTCCTCAGGACTACGAGCAGTACTTC
>TRBV7-9|.|TRBD1|TRBJ2-7
CASSSYRGVYEQYF
TGTGCCAGCAGCTCTTACAGGGGAGTTTACGAGCAGTACTTC
>TRBV28|.|TRBD2|TRBJ2-5
CASSYRTSGRETQYF
TGTGCCAGCAGTTACCGGACTAGCGGGAGAGAGACCCAGTACTTC
>TRBV5-6|.|TRBD2|TRBJ2-1
CASSLVAGPNQQFF
TGTGCCAGCAGCTTGGTAGCGGGTCCAAATCAGCAGTTCTTC
>TRBV9|.|.|TRBJ1-2
CASSVNEGDYGYTF
TGTGCCAGCAGCGTAAACGAGGGGGACTATGGCTACACCTTC
>TRBV27|.|TRBD1|TRBJ1-5
CASSLTGPGQPQHF
TGTGCCAGCAGTTTGACAGGGCCGGGTCAGCCCCAGCATTTT
>TRBV9|.|.|TRBJ1-2
CASSVDSAGATYGYTF
TGTGCCAGCAGCGTAGATTCGGCAGGGGCAACTTATGGCTACACCTTC
>TRBV6-4|.|.|TRBJ1-1
CASSPEGGFSEAFF
TGTGCCAGCAGTCCCGAGGGGGGGTTCTCTGAAGCTTTCTTT
>TRBV5-1|.|TRBD1|TRBJ1-5
CASSLGFGTANQPQHF
TGCGCCAGCAGCTTGGGGTTTGGGACAGCGAATCAGCCCCAGCATTTT
>TRBV18|.|.|TRBJ2-2
CASSPPSTGNTGELFF
TGTGCCAGCTCACCACCATCGACAGGAAACACCGGGGAGCTGTTTTTT
>TRBV5-1|.|TRBD1|TRBJ2-7
CASSSSTGGYEQYF
TGCGCCAGCAGCTCGTCGACAGGGGGTTACGAGCAGTACTTC
>TRBV16|.|TRBD1|TRBJ2-7
CASSLTGKTKEYEQYF
TGTGCCAGCAGCCTGACAGGGAAAACGAAAGAGTACGAGCAGTACTTC
>TRBV5-1|.|.|TRBJ2-1
CASSLGMNEQFF
TGCGCCAGCAGCTTGGGTATGAATGAGCAGTTCTTC
>TRBV5-1|few|.|TRBJ2-7
CASSGDGGNLYEQYF
TGCGCCAGCAGCGGGGACGGGGGAAACCTCTACGAGCAGTACTTC
>TRBV7-9|.|.|TRBJ2-7
CASSPSSRITEQYF
TGTGCCAGCAGCCCGTCGAGTAGAATTACCGAGCAGTACTTC
>TRBV12-3/TRBV12-4|.|.|TRBJ1-2
CASSSGYGYTF
TGTGCCAGCAGTTCCGGCTATGGCTACACCTTC
>TRBV29-1|.|TRBD1|TRBJ1-4
CSVAGQANEKLFF
TGCAGCGTCGCGGGACAGGCAAATGAAAAACTGTTTTTT
>TRBV6-1|.|.|TRBJ2-7
CASSDRADYEQYF
TGTGCCAGCAGTGACAGGGCCGACTACGAGCAGTACTTC
>TRBV3-1/TRBV3-2|once|.|TRBJ2-5
CASSQGAGETQYF
TGTGCCAGCAGCCAAGGAGCGGGAGAGACCCAGTACTTC
>TRBV10-3|few|TRBD1|TRBJ1-4
CAISESIGGLNEKLFF
TGTGCCATCAGTGAGTCGATAGGGGGCCTTAATGAAAAACTGTTTTTT